The 27 T cell receptor beta chains reported below all come from one sample, sequenced in a study of cytomegalovirus exposure and HLA in healthy donors. The PCR used 60 Vbeta and 13 Jbeta primers. Repertoires were generated with immunoSEQ multiplex PCR, while TCRdb's copy carries only in-frame clones and drops some. This table has under 140,000 clones, around four fifths appearing once. Input material: PBMCs. The receptors were gathered from a man aged 25 to 45 in good health and CMV-seropositive.

J is TRBJ2-7 and V is TRBV10-1; D is perhaps TRBD1 (5 bases). This CDR3 is 13 amino acids long. V dropped 0 bases and J dropped 6 bases, with 9 bases sitting between them. Germline CDR1 reads WNHNN; CDR2 reads SYGVQD (reference sequence). CDR3 in amino acids: CASSESGVPEQYF. CDR3 DNA: TGCGCCAGCAGTGAGTCAGGGGTGCCCGAGCAGTACTTC.

This chain links TRBV4-3 with TRBJ2-5; tentative D call: TRBD2 (6 bases). Germline CDR1 and CDR2: LGHNA and YSLEER. V was clipped by 4 bases and J by 3 bases, with 12 bases between them. This CDR3 spans 14 amino acids. The chain's CDR3 is CASSLNRREETQYF. For the CDR3, the DNA is TGCGCCAGCAGCCTAAATAGGAGGGAAGAGACCCAGTACTTC.

This chain joins TRBV7-6 and TRBJ1-4; D call uncertain. V was clipped by 5 bases and J by 0 bases, with 7 bases between them. The CDR3 spans 14 residues. Germline-derived CDR1 and CDR2 are SGHVS and FNYEAQ. The CDR3: CASSMGATNEKLFF. DNA of the CDR3: TGTGCCAGCAGCATGGGAGCAACTAATGAAAAACTGTTTTTT.

The chain uses TRBV4-1 and TRBJ2-3, with unresolved D. This CDR3 is built from 12 residues. V was shortened by 3 bases and J by 6 bases, with 7 bases between the two germline ends. Germline V lookup: CDR1 MGHRA, CDR2 YSYEKL. The DNA of the CDR3 is TGCGCCAGCAGCCACAACTCTGATACGCAGTATTTT. Protein sequence: CASSHNSDTQYF.

The CDR3 loop is CASSYRGSGSPLHF. CDR3 coding DNA: TGTGCCAGCAGTTACCGGGGATCTGGTTCACCCCTCCACTTT. The genes are TRBV6-5 and TRBJ1-6; D is uncertain. Germline V gene data show CDR1 as MNHEY and CDR2 as SVGAGI. V shed 2 bases and J shed 9 bases, with 11 bases lying between them. This CDR3 has 14 amino acids.

The V gene is TRBV7-9, the J gene TRBJ1-1; 10 nucleotides agree with TRBD1. The length of the CDR3 is 17 residues. V shed 2 bases, J shed 6 bases, and the junction held 12 bases outside the gene matches. Germline V lookup: CDR1 SEHNR, CDR2 FQNEAQ (reference sequence). The CDR3, as DNA: TGTGCCAGCAGCTTACTCAACCGGGACAGGGGCCGGCCTGAAGCTTTCTTT. It yields the protein CASSLLNRDRGRPEAFF.

V is TRBV19 and J is TRBJ1-2; D remains ambiguous. The CDR3 totals 12 residues. V lost 7 bases and J 3 bases, leaving 9 bases between the germline ends. Germline CDR1 and CDR2: LNHDA and SQIVND (reference sequence). CDR3 sequence: CASTDTDYGYTF. The CDR3 DNA sequence: TGTGCCAGTACTGACACTGACTATGGCTACACCTTC. The entire variable domain, with the rest obtained from reference TRBV19 and TRBJ1-2, is as follows: DGGITQSPKYLFRKEGQNVTLSCEQNLNHDAMYWYRQDPGQGLRLIYYSQIVNDFQKGDIAEGYSVSREKKESFPLTVTSAQKNPTAFYLCASTDTDYGYTFGSGTRLTVV.

This rearrangement joins TRBV5-6 to TRBJ2-7; 9 nucleotides agree with TRBD1. Germline CDR1 reads SGHDT; CDR2 reads YYEEEE. V lost 4 bases to trimming and J lost 5 bases; unmatched junction nucleotides: 10. This CDR3 comprises 15 residues. Here the CDR3 DNA reads TGTGCCAGCAGCCCGCTGTGGACAGGGGATAACGAGCAGTACTTC. This encodes CASSPLWTGDNEQYF. The variable domain in full, completed from reference TRBV5-6 and TRBJ2-7, reads DAGVTQSPTHLIKTRGQQVTLRCSPKSGHDTVSWYQQALGQGPQFIFQYYEEEERQRGNFPDRFSGHQFPNYSSELNVNALLLGDSALYLCASSPLWTGDNEQYFGPGTRLTVT.

V usage is TRBV7-9 and J usage is TRBJ1-2; TRBD1 aligns across 8 bases. Trimming removed 3 bases from V and 4 bases from J; junction bases left unmatched: 4. Germline V lookup: CDR1 SEHNR, CDR2 FQNEAQ (reference sequence). The CDR3 is 14 residues long. For the CDR3, the DNA is TGTGCCAGCAGCTTCAGTACAGGGGGCTATGGCTACACCTTC. It codes for CASSFSTGGYGYTF.

V is TRBV5-4 and J is TRBJ2-5; TRBD2 aligns across 8 bases. V lost 1 base, J lost 5 bases, and 7 bases stayed unmatched. The germline V gene has CDR1 SGHNT and CDR2 YYREEE (reference sequence). This CDR3 comprises 15 residues. CDR3 DNA: TGTGCCAGCAGCTTGTCCGGGGGGGCTGAGGAGACCCAGTACTTC. Its protein is CASSLSGGAEETQYF.

The chain recombines TRBV15 with TRBJ2-5; tentatively, D is TRBD1 (5 bases). The V gene lost 4 bases and the J gene lost 1 base, with 13 bases spanning the gap. This CDR3 has 15 residues. Per the germline V gene, CDR1 is LNHNV and CDR2 is YYDKDF (reference sequence). The CDR3 DNA reads as TGTGCCACCAGCATAACGAAAGGGGTCCAAGAGACCCAGTACTTC. Its protein is CATSITKGVQETQYF.

The chain couples TRBV29-1 to TRBJ2-5, with 10 bases fitting TRBD1. CDR1 and CDR2 (germline): SQVTM, ANQGSEA. Trimming at V came to 5 bases and at J to 7 bases, leaving 7 bases not matched to a gene. The CDR3 spans 13 residues. The DNA of the CDR3 is TGCAGCGTTAGGACAGGGGGATTCGGGACCCAGTACTTC. This gives the protein CSVRTGGFGTQYF.

In this sample, this clone turned up once. The chain couples TRBV6-5 to TRBJ2-7; 9 nucleotides line up with TRBD1. CDR3 length: 14 amino acids. V trimming: 5 bases; J trimming: 4 bases; junction bases outside the gene matches: 6. Germline CDR1 reads MNHEY; CDR2 reads SVGAGI. CDR3 coding DNA: TGTGCCAGCAGTACCGTGGACAGGGGTTACGAGCAGTACTTC. It codes for CASSTVDRGYEQYF.

The V and J genes are TRBV25-1 and TRBJ1-4; no reliable D call. The CDR3 contains 15 residues. The germline CDR1 and CDR2 sequences are MGHDK and SYGVNS. V shed 3 bases and J shed 1 base, with 9 bases lying between them. This CDR3 reads CASSDALKTNEKLFF. The CDR3, as DNA: TGTGCCAGCAGTGATGCACTGAAAACTAATGAAAAACTGTTTTTT.

V and J are TRBV4-1 and TRBJ1-3; D unresolved. The length of the CDR3 is 15 residues. Germline values: CDR1 MGHRA, CDR2 YSYEKL. The ends were cut back, 1 base at V and 0 bases at J, with 7 bases in the middle. The CDR3 DNA sequence: TGCGCCAGCAGCCAAGGGGCCCTCTCTGGAAACACCATATATTTT. Translation: CASSQGALSGNTIYF.

Comments on this clone: The junction shows a germline mismatch at one end, possibly a read error. This rearrangement joins TRBV7-9 to TRBJ1-1; D perhaps matches TRBD1 (6 bases). CDR1 is SEHNR, CDR2 FQNEAQ, per germline (reference sequence). CDR3 length equals 15 residues. The chain's CDR3 is CSSSLQGEVGTEAFF. The CDR3 DNA sequence: TGTTCCAGCAGCTTACAGGGCGAAGTAGGCACTGAAGCTTTCTTT.

This clone appeared a single time. J is TRBJ1-5 and V is TRBV5-1; D is possibly TRBD1 (5 bases). Germline CDR1 SGHRS, CDR2 YFSETQ. Deletions cut 5 bases from V and 7 bases from J, with 16 bases between. The CDR3 extends over 14 amino acids. The DNA of the CDR3 is TGCGCCAGCAGTATGGGGGGGGAAGAGCAGCCCCAGCATTTT. This encodes CASSMGGEEQPQHF. The full variable domain, rest sourced from reference TRBV5-1 and TRBJ1-5, is KAGVTQTPRYLIKTRGQQVTLSCSPISGHRSVSWYQQTPGQGLQFLFEYFSETQRNKGNFPGRFSGRQFSNSRSEMNVSTLELGDSALYLCASSMGGEEQPQHFGDGTRLSIL.

This sequence joins TRBV10-2 and TRBJ2-7, with TRBD2 as a possible D gene (6 bases). This CDR3 contains 13 residues. The germline CDR1 and CDR2 sequences are WSHSY and SAAADI. V shed 4 bases and J shed 0 bases, with 7 bases lying between them. The CDR3 coding sequence is TGCGCCAGCAGTGCGGGACTCTCCTACGAGCAGTACTTC. Residues: CASSAGLSYEQYF.

This clone was counted once. This chain connects TRBV5-4 to TRBJ2-5; 7 positions agree with TRBD2. Per germline, CDR1 SGHNT and CDR2 YYREEE (reference sequence). CDR3 size: 15 residues. With 1 base clipped from V and 3 bases from J, the junction kept 6 bases outside the gene matches. In DNA form, the CDR3 reads TGTGCCAGCAGCTTGAGAGGGGAGGGAAAAGAGACCCAGTACTTC. Encoded protein: CASSLRGEGKETQYF.

The V call is TRBV18, the J call TRBJ2-5, with D possibly matching TRBD1 (5 bases). This CDR3 comprises 14 residues. Germline V gene data show CDR1 as KGHSH and CDR2 as LQKENI. V was shortened by 3 bases and J by 5 bases, with 13 bases between the two germline ends. The CDR3 here is CASSPIRAGETQYF. Written as DNA, the CDR3 is TGTGCCAGCTCACCCATCAGGGCTGGCGAGACCCAGTACTTC.

The V gene is TRBV27, the J gene TRBJ1-6; 11 bases match TRBD1. The CDR3 is 15 residues long. Germline V gene sequence: CDR1 MNHEY, CDR2 SMNVEV (reference sequence). The ends lost 5 bases at V and 6 bases at J; junction bases unmatched: 3. CDR3 sequence: CASSAGQGGNSPLHF. The CDR3 bases are TGTGCCAGCAGTGCGGGACAGGGGGGTAATTCACCCCTCCACTTT.

This clone showed up just a few times. The chain is built from TRBV27 and TRBJ1-1, with D unclear. V was shortened by 5 bases and J by 3 bases, with 13 bases between the two germline ends. The CDR3 extends over 14 amino acids. Germline values: CDR1 MNHEY, CDR2 SMNVEV (reference sequence). This CDR3 reads CASSRTAPDTEAFF. Written as DNA, the CDR3 is TGTGCCAGCAGTCGAACCGCACCGGACACTGAAGCTTTCTTT.

The chain joins TRBV5-1 to TRBJ2-1; 8 bases map to TRBD2. This CDR3 region has 17 residues. The V and J ends lost 2 bases and 2 bases, in that order; junction bases with no gene match: 9. The germline V gene has CDR1 SGHRS and CDR2 YFSETQ. The CDR3 loop reads CASSFGRGGRAYNEQFF. In nucleotides, the CDR3 is TGCGCCAGCAGCTTCGGCCGCGGGGGGAGAGCCTACAATGAGCAGTTCTTC.

The genes are TRBV7-3 and TRBJ2-3; D unclear. CDR3 length: 16 residues. The germline V gene has CDR1 SGHTA and CDR2 FQGTGA. The V and J ends lost 1 base and 4 bases respectively, with 15 bases between them. The CDR3 nucleotides are TGTGCCAGCAGCTTAAGGCCGCTAGTTTCGGCAGATACGCAGTATTTT. Protein product: CASSLRPLVSADTQYF.

This clone was found once. The V call is TRBV11-2, the J call TRBJ1-1; 10 nucleotides match TRBD1. The CDR3 is 16 residues long. J gave up 6 bases and V 4 bases, and 11 bases lay outside the gene matches. The germline gives CDR1 SGHAT, CDR2 FQNNGV. This chain's CDR3 is CASSSIGRTGGAEAFF. The CDR3 DNA follows: TGTGCCAGCAGCTCGATAGGACGGACAGGGGGGGCTGAAGCTTTCTTT.

V is TRBV7-3 and J is TRBJ2-1; 11 nucleotides line up with TRBD2. This CDR3 contains 15 residues. V shed 2 bases and J 9 bases; nucleotides not matched to a gene: 6. CDR1 SGHTA and CDR2 FQGTGA come from the germline V gene. The CDR3 sequence is CASSLLAGGEGEQFF. CDR3 coding DNA: TGTGCCAGCAGCTTATTAGCGGGGGGGGAGGGTGAGCAGTTCTTC.

CDR3 sequence: CATSRDLGTATYEQYF. CDR3 sequence (DNA): TGTGCCACCAGCAGAGATCTAGGGACAGCGACCTACGAGCAGTACTTC. This rearrangement joins TRBV15 to TRBJ2-7; 7 bases map to TRBD1. This CDR3 is 16 amino acids long. Germline V gene data show CDR1 as LNHNV and CDR2 as YYDKDF (reference sequence). Losses at the gene ends were 0 bases for V and 2 bases for J; bases not matched to a gene: 7.